This T cell receptor (beta chain) originates from a study of blood T cell repertoires in COVID-19 (dated by TCRdb to 2018 to 2021). Turning to the overall study: Samples from collaborators originated in the United States, Italy and Spain and spanned both the acute and convalescent phases of COVID-19. The material from the prospective study consisted of cDNA or gDNA derived from T cells, B-cell-depleted T cells, or PBMCs. Deeply sampled blood TCRbeta repertoires from subjects exposed to, actively infected with, or recovered from COVID-19 were included in the dataset. A freely available public database, intended as a resource for researchers studying the immune response to SARS-CoV-2, is where the repertoires were released. Samples came from the ongoing ImmuneRACE study (first 160 participants) plus 1,254 subjects from 6 global collaborators. Nearly every sample came with metadata listing a de-identified subject ID, COVID-19 status, age in years and sex. Where HLA class I and class II types were available, the types were taken from metadata supplied by the sample provider, not from assay-based typing.

For CDR1 and CDR2, the germline V gene lists SQVTM and ANQGSEA. The CDR3 holds 11 amino acids from the cysteine to the phenylalanine. Only the CDR3 DNA is retained, 33 bases long and in frame from the first base. The germline V and J ends show losses of 6 bases and 6 bases respectively, and no gene match explains 4 bases of the junction. TCRbeta CDR3 regions were amplified from genomic DNA using the immunoSEQ Assay, a bias-controlled multiplex PCR. Concerning the study's data processing: The number of nucleated cells in each sample was estimated from the amplification of reference gene primers within the assay. To quantify the absolute abundance of each unique TCRbeta CDR3 rearrangement, sequence reads were collapsed and filtered. Productive Simpson clonality was computed per sample as the square root of Simpson's diversity index over productive rearrangements. The source is immuneACCESS, and TCRdb retained only in-frame sequences with V and J called. Part of the clones is not carried over; for the studies checked, unresolved V genes explain less than half of this, and the remainder is unexplained. The V and J calls and clone size are taken from that table; D and trimming were inferred from the DNA. Across this sample there are 120,000 or so clones, with about four fifths seen only once. 5.9% of the sample is taken by the ten largest.

Details on this clone: What antigen it recognizes has not been identified. Per-nucleotide qualities are absent, and no much larger clonotype sits a single base away.

Collaborating institutions collected whole blood in K2EDTA tubes following their own protocols. For TCRbeta analysis, collaborator samples were shipped as frozen whole blood, as isolated PBMCs, or as DNA extracted from either sample type. What the research found in general, with its limitations: Clinical and demographic metadata were provided uncurated, with the amount varying by source and participant.

Sequences were obtained from peripheral blood. The rearrangement combines TRBV29-1 with TRBJ2-7, with TRBD1 identical over 8 junction bases. The origin of this receptor is a man aged 80 or over with active or convalescent COVID-19. The CDR3 corresponds to CSVLQGAEQYF. Here is the DNA: TGCAGCGTGCTCCAGGGGGCCGAGCAGTACTTC.